One TCR beta chain is described in this entry. Clones were sequenced by immunoSEQ multiplex PCR, and TCRdb holds only the in-frame ones, with some missing. This table holds about 410,000 clones, 80% to 95% found once. These data are taken from a study of blood T cell repertoires in COVID-19. Germline CDR1 is MDHEN and CDR2 is SYDVKM. This CDR3 region has 15 residues. Trimming took 3 bases from V and 4 from J; bases not matched to a gene: 7. The source material was PBMCs or T cells enriched from blood (not recorded which). The TCR was taken from a man aged 18 to 29 who had recovered from COVID-19. The V and J genes are TRBV28 and TRBJ2-3; the match to TRBD2 covers 7 bases. The CDR3 DNA follows: TGTGCCAGCAGTTTCTATCGACTAGCAGCAGATACGCAGTATTTT. This sequence encodes CASSFYRLAADTQYF.